The subject of this entry is one TCR beta chain. Its specificity is not known. The CDR3 ends on some other residue instead of the conserved phenylalanine or tryptophan, so this is likely a read error. V was clipped by 4 bases and J by 10 bases, with 13 bases between them. The CDR3 consists of 11 residues. CDR1 is SQVTM, CDR2 ANQGSEA, per germline. Patients with uncontrolled infections, other autoimmune diseases, pregnancy or lactation were excluded. TCR beta CDR3 sequences were amplified from RNA transcripts. TCR CDR3 regions were first amplified by RT-PCR with HTBI primers. TCRdb redid the calling of the multiplex PCR reads with MiXCR, one entry per CDR3 protein. Of hundreds of thousands of distinct CDR3 sequences listed, 46% are singletons. The record originates from a study of T cells in Graves' hyperthyroidism and ophthalmopathy. General study points: Using 13 V-J features, a model discriminated ophthalmopathy from stable hyperthyroidism. The model made its ophthalmopathy prediction, and onset followed a median roughly six months later.

This TCR was sampled from a woman under 30 with Graves' hyperthyroidism. J is TRBJ1-1 and V is TRBV29-1; a possible D gene is TRBD1 (6 bases). Sequenced input: peripheral blood or thyroid tissue (not recorded which). DNA of the CDR3: TGCAGCGTTGTGGGGGCAGGGGCAGCTTTCTAT. The encoded protein is CSVVGAGAAFY.